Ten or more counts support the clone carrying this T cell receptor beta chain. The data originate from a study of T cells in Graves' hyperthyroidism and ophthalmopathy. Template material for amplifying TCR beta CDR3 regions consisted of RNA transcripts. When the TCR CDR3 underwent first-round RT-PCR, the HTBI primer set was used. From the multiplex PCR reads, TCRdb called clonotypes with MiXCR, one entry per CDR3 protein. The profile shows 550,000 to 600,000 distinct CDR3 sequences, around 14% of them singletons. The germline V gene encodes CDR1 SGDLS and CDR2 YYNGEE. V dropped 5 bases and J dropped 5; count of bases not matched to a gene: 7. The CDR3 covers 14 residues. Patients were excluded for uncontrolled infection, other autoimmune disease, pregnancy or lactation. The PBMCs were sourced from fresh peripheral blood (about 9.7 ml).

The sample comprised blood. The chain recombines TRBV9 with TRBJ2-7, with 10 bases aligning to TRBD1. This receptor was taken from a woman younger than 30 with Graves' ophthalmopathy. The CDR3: CASSPGTGVHEQYF. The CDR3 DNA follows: TGTGCCAGCAGTCCCGGGACAGGGGTCCACGAGCAGTACTTC. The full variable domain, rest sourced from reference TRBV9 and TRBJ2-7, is DSGVTQTPKHLITATGQRVTLRCSPRSGDLSVYWYQQSLDQGLQFLIQYYNGEERAKGNILERFSAQQFPDLHSELNLSSLELGDSALYFCASSPGTGVHEQYFGPGTRLTVT.